The 11 T cell receptor delta chains below were found in one sample sequenced in a study of gamma-delta T cells after stem cell transplantation. TCRdb applied CATT to the RT-PCR reads for clone calling. This sample yields around 1,500 delta-chain clones, of which approximately 10% are seen a single time; 60% to 65% belongs to the top ten. The sequenced material came from gamma-delta T cells. Receptors were obtained from a human donor. It is not recorded whose cells these are; they may come from a transplant donor.

About this clone: The TCRdb record carries a much larger clone's protein, which differs from this DNA's translation at residue 8; a read error is the likely cause, and the protein listed here is the DNA translation. The CDR3 coding sequence is TGTGCCTGTGACACCGGGATGGCGAACTCCTGGGACACCCGACAGATGTTTTTC. Residues: CACDTGMANSWDTRQMFF. This chain joins TRDV2 and TRDJ3, with D perhaps TRDD3 (5 bases). Germline values: CDR1 GEAIGNYY, CDR2 EKD. Between the trimmed V and J ends, which lost 0 bases and 0 bases, there was a span of 11 bases. CDR3 length: 18 residues.

Written as DNA, the CDR3 is TGTGCCTGTGACACGCTGAGACTGGGGGATACTTCCGATAAACTCATCTTT. This translates into CACDTLRLGDTSDKLIF. The chain recombines TRDV2 with TRDJ1; TRDD3 aligns across 12 bases. Germline lookup yields CDR1 GEAIGNYY and CDR2 EKD. This CDR3 comprises 17 residues. V trimming: 1 base; J trimming: 3 bases; junction bases outside the gene matches: 8.

The V gene is TRDV1, the J gene TRDJ1; TRDD3 agrees at 11 bases. Germline V gives CDR1 TSWWSYY, CDR2 QGS. CDR3 size: 22 residues. With V trimmed by 0 bases and J by 3 bases, 21 bases remained unmatched. CDR3: CALGELPLVYDLLWGIPDKLIF. The DNA of the CDR3 is TGTGCTCTTGGGGAACTCCCCCTTGTCTATGATCTGCTCTGGGGGATACCCGATAAACTCATCTTT.

With regard to this clone: With a far larger clone one base away, a read error is the likely cause. The sample contains more than one DNA sequence encoding this CDR3. The V call is TRDV2, the J call TRDJ1; 11 bases map to TRDD3. This CDR3 is 17 amino acids long. CDR1 and CDR2 (germline): GEAIGNYY, EKD. The CDR3 reads CACDSLMGDTVTDKLIF. CDR3 coding DNA: TGTGCCTGTGACTCTCTCATGGGGGATACGGTCACCGACAAACTCATCTTT.

By its share, this clone is medium-sized. The chain recombines TRDV3 with TRDJ1, with TRDD3 identical over 7 bases. The CDR3 runs to 20 residues. The J segment lost 0 bases and the V segment lost 1 base, leaving 23 bases of the junction unmatched. Germline values: CDR1 TVYSNPD, CDR2 GDNSRS (reference sequence). The CDR3 reads CAFMHGEGVFGGLYTDKLIF. The CDR3 nucleotides are TGTGCCTTTATGCACGGAGAGGGGGTTTTTGGGGGACTTTACACCGATAAACTCATCTTT.

This clone has just a few counts. Other DNA sequences in this sample translate to the same CDR3. This chain joins TRDV1 and TRDJ1; 12 bases map to TRDD3. Per the germline V gene, CDR1 is TSWWSYY and CDR2 is QGS. The CDR3 has 25 amino acids. Trimming cost V 2 bases and J 1 base; bases outside gene matches: 29. The CDR3 DNA follows: TGTGCTCTTGGGGAAGTTCTGAGGACATTCCCTCCCCCACTGGGGGATACAGAGGGCACCGATAAACTCATCTTT. It translates to CALGEVLRTFPPPLGDTEGTDKLIF.

V gene TRDV2 combines with J gene TRDJ1; 7 positions agree with TRDD3. Germline CDR1 is GEAIGNYY and CDR2 is EKD. V was pared by 3 bases and J by 5 bases, with 8 bases of the junction left unmatched. The CDR3 sequence is 14 residues long. Here the CDR3 DNA reads TGTGCCTGTGACCCCGTACTGGGGCCGGATAAACTCATCTTT. It yields the protein CACDPVLGPDKLIF.

The sample holds a few counts of this clone. This may arise from a read error, as a much more abundant clone is one base away. J is TRDJ1 and V is TRDV2, with D possibly matching TRDD2 (6 bases). Germline V gene lookup returns CDR1 GEAIGNYY and CDR2 EKD. CDR3 size: 20 residues. Trimming left V 0 bases short and J 4 bases short, with 29 bases between. The CDR3 protein is CACDTVPSNWRSENGDKLIF. CDR3 nucleotide sequence: TGTGCCTGTGACACCGTTCCTTCCAACTGGAGATCGGAAAATGGCGATAAACTCATCTTT.

Comment on this clone: The protein that TCRdb holds for this DNA derives from a much larger clone and differs from the translated DNA at residue 5, which likely indicates a read error; the protein shown here is translated from the DNA. The chain couples TRDV2 to TRDJ1, with 9 bases fitting TRDD3. The trim removed 3 bases at V and 6 bases at J, leaving 16 bases unmatched. The germline CDR1 and CDR2 sequences are GEAIGNYY and EKD. CDR3 length: 17 amino acids. CDR3 nucleotides: TGTGCCTGTGACGCTTTGGGCGGACTGGGGGACCAGTATAAACTCATCTTT. Translated, it gives CACDALGGLGDQYKLIF.

The chain joins TRDV2 to TRDJ1; a possible D gene is TRDD3 (6 bases). TCRdb lists no J gene, so it was determined here by aligning the DNA to germline. This CDR3 has 17 amino acids. The V gene's germline CDR1 is GEAIGNYY and CDR2 EKD. The V end lost 1 base, the J end lost 5 bases, and 22 bases lay between the germline ends. CDR3 nucleotides: TGTGCCTGTGACACTTGGGGCGGACGGGGGGACAAGGATAAACTCATCTTT. This gives the protein CACDTWGGRGDKDKLIF.

The J gene is TRDJ1, the V gene TRDV2; 8 bases match TRDD3. Here the J gene came from matching the DNA to germline, since TCRdb omits it. The CDR3 extends over 20 amino acids. Germline V gives CDR1 GEAIGNYY, CDR2 EKD. The trim removed 3 bases at V and 4 bases at J, leaving 24 bases unmatched. This CDR3 reads CACDPGRGDKGPGEGDKLIF. CDR3 nucleotide sequence: TGTGCCTGTGACCCCGGAAGGGGGGATAAGGGCCCAGGTGAAGGCGATAAACTCATCTTT.